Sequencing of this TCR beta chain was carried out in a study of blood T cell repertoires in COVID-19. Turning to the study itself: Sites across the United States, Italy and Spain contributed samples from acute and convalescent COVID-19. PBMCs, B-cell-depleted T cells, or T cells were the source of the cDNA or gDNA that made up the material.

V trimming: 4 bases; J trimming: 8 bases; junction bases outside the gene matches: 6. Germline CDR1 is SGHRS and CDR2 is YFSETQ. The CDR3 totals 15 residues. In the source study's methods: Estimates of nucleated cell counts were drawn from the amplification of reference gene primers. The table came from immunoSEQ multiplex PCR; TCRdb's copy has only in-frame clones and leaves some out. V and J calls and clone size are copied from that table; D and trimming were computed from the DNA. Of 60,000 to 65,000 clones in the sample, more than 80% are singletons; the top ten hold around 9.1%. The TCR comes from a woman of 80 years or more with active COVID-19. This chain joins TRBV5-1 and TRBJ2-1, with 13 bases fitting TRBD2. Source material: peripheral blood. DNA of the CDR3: TGCGCCAGCAGCGTTGGGACTAGCGGGGTGCATGAGCAGTTCTTC. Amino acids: CASSVGTSGVHEQFF.